This TCR beta chain was sequenced during a study of cytomegalovirus exposure and HLA in healthy donors (dated by TCRdb to between 2016 and 2019). For the study in its entirety: According to an earlier analysis of several hundred of the donors, about 179 million T cells yielded roughly 110 million unique TCR beta sequences and more than 250 Gb of sequence data. An early release that covered around 590 HLA-typed donors contained around 300 gigabases of sequencing data and 85 million to 100 million unique TCR sequences. Of the roughly 390 genotyped donors, 81% fell in the genetic ancestry cluster associated with self-reported Caucasian donors. The study aimed to test whether signatures of past pathogen exposure could be identified by cataloging public T cell receptors. The study used immunosequencing to profile the T cell repertoires of hundreds of subjects and linked those repertoires to cytomegalovirus serostatus. Along with the roughly 700-subject first cohort, a separate validation cohort of over 90 different subjects was used. To predict cytomegalovirus infection status, the study combined high-throughput TCR immunosequencing, statistical association of individual TCRs with disease status, and machine learning. A later analysis re-examined previously published TCR beta repertoires from more than 550 donors and added high-resolution HLA genotyping to investigate patterns of TCR occurrence. Rather than drawing on any new phenotypic data, the later analysis identified candidate immune exposures from TCR beta sequences and the way those sequences occurred across donors. To decide whether each TCR beta V gene segment behaved as functional or pseudogenic, an earlier analysis of fewer than 750 of the donors relied on high-throughput TCR beta sequencing. Donor age, sex, ethnicity and CMV serostatus were collected together with the repertoire data. In a later genetic analysis, genome-wide SNP genotypes for about 65% of the roughly 670 donors were used, and that subset was treated as a discovery cohort. Every discovery cohort repertoire had been produced on one sequencing platform. HLA typing included class I and class II loci at four-digit resolution. The number of donors typed differed by locus, with 629-630 for A, B, C, DRB1 and DQB1, roughly 520 for DQA1, approximately 570 for DPA1, and some 440 for DPB1. A handful of DR-DQ haplotypes were handled as single units for association and clustering because linkage in the cohort was strong. Across some 400 genotyped donors of the cohort, an average of approximately 200,000 unique TCR beta nucleotide sequences per donor were sequenced, and roughly a sixth of those sequences were non-productive.

In total, approximately 690 healthy bone marrow donors made up the cohort. At the time of sampling, every cohort member was nominally healthy, though immune exposures that went unrecorded were likely present. The donor tested CMV seronegative and was one of the 352 seronegative cohort members. Each donor provided a peripheral blood sample, and peripheral blood mononuclear cells were used for TCR beta sequencing. Genomic DNA was extracted from the blood cell samples with the Qiagen DNeasy Blood Extraction Kit. Receptor amplification or capture employed the immunoSEQ multiplex PCR assay. The multiplex PCR relied on a mix of 60 forward primers for TCR Vbeta segments and 13 reverse primers for TCR Jbeta segments. The CDR3 region of rearranged TCR beta genes was amplified from genomic DNA with a multiplex PCR assay. On the Illumina HiSeq System, the amplified TCR beta libraries were sequenced as 87-base-pair reads. The authors' analysis ran thus. A later analysis tallied 75 million to 95 million unique TCR beta chains across the 666 repertoires, and about 12 million of those chains were shared by two or more donors. Raw reads were error-corrected and collapsed into unique sequences with a nearest-neighbor algorithm that merged closely related sequences to remove PCR and sequencing errors. To assign V, D and J gene segments, CDR3 sequences were aligned to IMGT reference sequences. For a sequence to be retained, at least a six-nucleotide match to both a V gene segment and a J gene segment was required. A rearrangement was called productive if the CDR3 had no stop codons and remained in frame with V and J, and every other rearrangement was called non-productive. CDR3 was defined by IMGT convention, running from the second conserved V-encoded cysteine to the conserved J-encoded phenylalanine. Sequences without an unambiguous match to a single V gene segment were excluded from the earlier analysis of about 600 of the donors. In an earlier analysis of several hundred of the donors, V segments were called functional above 56.7% productive rearrangements and were called segregating when the between-donor standard deviation exceeded 5%. A statistical classification framework was developed to diagnose cytomegalovirus status using the catalog of TCR beta chain sequences. In a later analysis, TCR nucleotide sequences were compared against IMGT/GENE-DB human TR gene sequences so that V and J genes could be assigned. The TCRdist pipeline was used in a later analysis to assign CDR3 sequences and most-parsimonious VDJ recombination scenarios. In a later analysis, each TCR beta chain was defined by its CDR3 amino acid sequence together with its V-gene family, and reads without a unique V-gene family were excluded. In a later analysis, fewer than 600 highly shared, low-generation-probability nucleotide sequences were removed to address suspected cross-contamination and a sequencing artifact. In a later analysis, a clonal expansion index was calculated for each public chain from normalized within-repertoire ranks of inferred template counts. In a later analysis, generation probabilities were computed using a VDJ recombination model fitted to out-of-frame rearrangements, and the results were checked against IGoR. A later analysis scored TCR-TCR, TCR-HLA and TCR-CMV co-occurrence with hypergeometric tests, applying a repertoire-size bias correction to TCR pairs. To estimate false discovery rates, a later analysis permuted the HLA or CMV assignments 20 times. In a later analysis, co-occurring TCRs were grouped using DBSCAN, with TCRdist sequence similarity added in when clustering inside HLA-allele-positive subsets. Repertoires with fewer than 30,000 or more than 120,000 public chains, plus five repertoires with anomalous nucleotide sharing, were excluded from co-occurrence clustering. This is the immuneACCESS table as TCRdb keeps it, with only in-frame sequences that have V and J called. A part of the clones is gone; compared with another copy, unresolved V genes explain less than half, and the rest is unexplained. The V and J calls and clone size were taken over from that table, and D and trimming were inferred from the DNA. The sample table records roughly 170,000 clones; about three quarters of these occur just once. The ten biggest clones cover approximately 2.3% of the sample.

On this clone itself: No cognate antigen has been identified for it. No much larger clonotype is one base removed from it; base qualities were not supplied.

From its cysteine to its phenylalanine, the CDR3 spans 14 amino acids. The CDR3 DNA has 42 bases and is translated from base 1. V and J lose 1 base and 3 bases, and a span of 9 bases separates them. CDR1 SGHAT and CDR2 FQNNGV were looked up in the germline V gene. Results and caveats for the whole study, not just this receptor: According to the authors, the approach could potentially be generalized to other disease states and immunological phenotypes. This cohort had only TCR beta chains sequenced, and the lack of alpha or paired-chain data limited which features could be detected. In the study, around 150 TCR beta chains were listed as associated with cytomegalovirus. HLA typing was unavailable for some donors at each locus, so association tests used only the typed subset. In a later genetic analysis, a missense DCLRE1C variant was associated with V-gene and J-gene trimming of TCR beta chains, and the association was replicated in an independent cohort. Because counts were too low, around 18 rarely observed V segments, including chromosome 9 orphons, were left out of the earlier analysis of 500 to 650 of the donors. Several of the top co-occurrence clusters appeared to be linked to parvovirus B19, influenza, CMV and Epstein-Barr virus, according to a later analysis. Most TCR sequences were observed very rarely across donors, whereas some public TCRs were present in many individuals. The only immune exposure information available for the cohort was CMV serostatus. Specific HLA alleles were associated with around 18,000 TCR beta sequences at a false discovery rate of 0.05 in a later analysis. Most CMV-associated TCR beta chains appeared to be HLA-restricted in a later analysis, and the HLA associations seemed to be driven largely by CMV exposure. A further reported finding was that TCR beta sequences accurately predicted the HLA-A and HLA-B alleles for most subjects in the first cohort. Correlated functional status among segregating V segments might be attributable to linkage disequilibrium, but an unknown experimental factor could not be ruled out. In vitro tests confirmed that a few of the cytomegalovirus-associated TCR beta chains recognize cytomegalovirus antigens. Compared with the roughly 600-donor mean, donors in an Asian-associated ancestry cluster had fewer N-insertions in productive TCRs, according to a later genetic analysis. The classifier was reported to diagnose cytomegalovirus status with high specificity and sensitivity in both the original cohort and the validation cohort. Assigning TCR associations to individual alleles was difficult when HLA alleles, especially DR and DQ, strongly co-occurred. Broadly in line with IMGT annotations, most TCR beta V segments showed up in productive rearrangements about 87% or about 30% of the time in an earlier analysis of 587 of the donors. Because the 87-base-pair reads could not distinguish some IMGT-functional V segments, including TRBV6-2 and TRBV6-3, those segments were excluded. Presence/absence analyses assumed roughly uniform sequencing depth across donors, an assumption that may not hold. A cluster of highly shared sequence variants was judged likely to be a technical artifact of the sequencing pipeline. In a later analysis, HLA-associated TCR beta chains were found to be more clonally expanded and to have lower generation probabilities than equally common non-associated chains. A later analysis found that TCR association rates varied across HLA loci, with DRB1 alleles showing the most associated TCRs and HLA-C alleles the fewest.

Input material: PBMCs. The chain uses TRBV11-2 and TRBJ1-1, with the D gene uncertain. The clonotype comes from a female donor in good health and CMV-seronegative. The DNA sequence is as follows: TGTGCCAGCAGCTTAGTAGGAGGAGACACTGAAGCTTTCTTT. Translated, it reads CASSLVGGDTEAFF.